This T cell receptor beta chain was recovered during a study of cytomegalovirus exposure and HLA in healthy donors. Study-level points and caveats: Cytomegalovirus-associated TCR beta chains were listed, numbering under 200.

Germline V gives CDR1 SGHAT, CDR2 FQNNGV. Trimming left V 1 base short and J 4 bases short, with 22 bases between. This CDR3 contains 18 residues. Here immunoSEQ multiplex PCR was the method, and the copy in TCRdb shows in-frame clones only, minus some. The sample has 220,000 or so clones; roughly 84% are singletons. As for this clone: The antigen is unknown.

The source of this sequence is a woman in her 30s in good health and CMV-seropositive. The chain combines TRBV11-2 with TRBJ1-1; D perhaps matches TRBD1 (6 bases). Sequences were obtained from PBMCs. DNA for the CDR3: TGTGCCAGCAGCTTAGGCCGGTCGGGGGGCTCCGGTAGCACTGAAGCTTTCTTT. Residues: CASSLGRSGGSGSTEAFF.